Shown below are 32 T cell receptor beta chains from a single sample sequenced in a study of blood T cell repertoires in COVID-19. The data were produced by immunoSEQ multiplex PCR, yet TCRdb's version contains in-frame clones alone and is incomplete. The sample holds more than 80,000 clones, more than 75% seen once. Sequences were obtained from peripheral blood. The receptors come from a woman at least 80 years old with active or convalescent COVID-19.

V gene TRBV7-2 combines with J gene TRBJ2-7; the match to TRBD1 covers 7 bases. V trimming: 2 bases; J trimming: 4 bases; junction bases outside the gene matches: 14. The CDR3 is 17 residues long. CDR1 is SGHTA, CDR2 FQGNSA, per germline. The CDR3 DNA follows: TGTGCCAGCAGCTTATCCAGGGGGATACGGTCAGGGTACGAGCAGTACTTC. It codes for CASSLSRGIRSGYEQYF.

This clone rates as medium-sized. The chain is built from TRBV28 and TRBJ1-1; D is undetermined. The germline gives CDR1 MDHEN, CDR2 SYDVKM. This CDR3 has 14 residues. Trimming cost V 8 bases and J 1 base, with 14 bases left between them. The CDR3 loop reads CASLSGRQNTEAFF. In DNA, the CDR3 is TGTGCCAGCTTGTCGGGGAGACAGAACACTGAAGCTTTCTTT. Drawing the rest from reference TRBV28 and TRBJ1-1, the complete variable domain is DVKVTQSSRYLVKRTGEKVFLECVQDMDHENMFWYRQDPGLGLRLIYFSYDVKMKEKGDIPEGYSVSREKKERFSLILESASTNQTSMYLCASLSGRQNTEAFFGQGTRLTVV.

The genes are TRBV2 and TRBJ1-1; 12 bases map to TRBD1. The length of the CDR3 is 15 residues. The germline V gene encodes CDR1 SNHLY and CDR2 FYNNEI. The V segment lost 9 bases and the J segment 8 bases; nucleotides outside the gene matches: 13. CDR3 in DNA: TGTGCCAGATCGGGGACAGGGGGCCCTCAGGGCGAAGCTTTCTTT. Protein product: CARSGTGGPQGEAFF.

This rearrangement joins TRBV5-1 to TRBJ2-1, with no clear D. The CDR3 length is 13 residues. CDR1 and CDR2 (germline): SGHRS, YFSETQ. V lost 0 bases to trimming and J lost 6 bases, with 7 bases between them. Written as DNA, the CDR3 is TGCGCCAGCAGCTTGGGCGGCCTCAATGAGCAGTTCTTC. Translating it yields CASSLGGLNEQFF.

V gene TRBV15 combines with J gene TRBJ1-4, with 7 bases matching TRBD1. Germline assignment: CDR1 LNHNV and CDR2 YYDKDF (reference sequence). The V and J ends lost 3 bases and 7 bases, in that order; junction bases with no gene match: 5. The CDR3 is 14 residues long. The CDR3 is CATSRTGLVEKLFF. The CDR3 nucleotides read TGTGCCACCAGCAGGACAGGGTTGGTTGAAAAACTGTTTTTT. The full variable domain, with the rest looked up from reference TRBV15 and TRBJ1-4, is DAMVIQNPRYQVTQFGKPVTLSCSQTLNHNVMYWYQQKSSQAPKLLFHYYDKDFNNEADTPDNFQSRRPNTSFCFLDIRSPGLGDTAMYLCATSRTGLVEKLFFGSGTQLSVL.

The chain recombines TRBV2 with TRBJ2-3; D might be TRBD2 (5 bases). Trimming left V 7 bases short and J 0 bases short, with 11 bases between. The CDR3 runs 14 residues. Germline V gene sequence: CDR1 SNHLY, CDR2 FYNNEI. The CDR3 nucleotides read TGTGCCAGCACGCTGGGGAGAAGCACAGATACGCAGTATTTT. The encoded protein is CASTLGRSTDTQYF.

The rearrangement joins TRBV6-6 to TRBJ1-5; D not resolved. Trimming shortened V by 5 bases and J by 0 bases, and 11 bases separated the two germline ends. This CDR3 is 15 amino acids long. CDR1 and CDR2 (germline): MNHNY, SVGAGI (reference sequence). The CDR3 region is CASSPSGGSNQPQHF. The CDR3 region has the DNA TGTGCCAGCAGTCCCTCGGGAGGTAGCAATCAGCCCCAGCATTTT.

This rearrangement joins TRBV9 to TRBJ1-1; the D is unclear. The V gene lost 1 base and the J gene lost 11 bases, with 15 bases spanning the gap. In germline, CDR1 is SGDLS, CDR2 YYNGEE. CDR3 length equals 13 residues. The CDR3 bases are TGTGCCAGCAGCGTATCCCCCAGTCGGGTGGCTTTCTTT. This translates into CASSVSPSRVAFF.

The gene calls are TRBV29-1 and TRBJ1-1, with 7 bases that match TRBD1. Germline V gene sequence: CDR1 SQVTM, CDR2 ANQGSEA. The junction had 9 bases not matched to a gene; V was cut back by 7 bases and J by 13 bases. The CDR3 spans 10 residues. Here the CDR3 reads CSAADRRNFF. CDR3 sequence (DNA): TGCAGCGCCGCGGACAGGCGAAATTTCTTT.

This clone was counted once. The chain combines TRBV7-2 with TRBJ2-5; 9 nucleotides match TRBD2. Germline assignment: CDR1 SGHTA and CDR2 FQGNSA. V lost 1 base to trimming and J lost 4 bases; unmatched junction nucleotides: 1. The CDR3 is 14 amino acids. CDR3 nucleotides: TGTGCCAGCAGCTTAGGCGGGGGGGGAGAGACCCAGTACTTC. This sequence encodes CASSLGGGGETQYF. The full variable domain, completed using reference TRBV7-2 and TRBJ2-5, is GAGVSQSPSNKVTEKGKDVELRCDPISGHTALYWYRQSLGQGLEFLIYFQGNSAPDKSGLPSDRFSAERTGGSVSTLTIQRTQQEDSAVYLCASSLGGGGETQYFGPGTRLLVL.

J is TRBJ1-5 and V is TRBV12-3 or TRBV12-4; 7 bases line up with TRBD1. With V trimmed by 6 bases and J by 7 bases, 6 bases remained unmatched. The CDR3 length is 13 residues. This CDR3 is CASRDRVGQPQHF. As DNA, the CDR3 is TGTGCCAGCAGAGACAGGGTGGGGCAGCCCCAGCATTTT.

The V and J genes are TRBV6-4 and TRBJ2-1; TRBD2 might be the D (6 bases). Germline loops: CDR1 MRHNA, CDR2 SNTAGT. V was trimmed by 8 bases and J by 8 bases, leaving 16 bases between them. The CDR3 consists of 13 residues. CDR3 sequence: CASSPFRGYEQFF. CDR3 sequence (DNA): TGTGCCAGCTCCCCCTTCCGGGGGTATGAGCAGTTCTTC.

The chain is built from TRBV3-1 (or the pseudogene TRBV3-2) and TRBJ2-1; TRBD2 matches 12 bases. This CDR3 is built from 15 residues. CDR1 LGHDT and CDR2 YNNKEL come from the germline V gene (reference sequence). J was trimmed by 5 bases and V by 4 bases; bases with no gene match: 3. The CDR3 coding sequence is TGTGCCAGCAGCCCTAGGACTAGCGGGGACAATGAGCAGTTCTTC. As protein: CASSPRTSGDNEQFF.

The chain combines TRBV5-1 with TRBJ1-3; D might be TRBD1 (5 bases). Between the trimmed V and J ends, which lost 4 bases and 4 bases, there was a span of 12 bases. CDR3 size: 14 residues. Per germline, CDR1 SGHRS and CDR2 YFSETQ. CDR3 bases: TGCGCCAGCAGCCCAGGGCTGGAAGGAAACACCATATATTTT. Translation: CASSPGLEGNTIYF.

This clone came up a few times. J is TRBJ1-1 and V is TRBV5-1, with 12 bases fitting TRBD1. The CDR3 totals 15 residues. CDR1 and CDR2 from the germline V gene are SGHRS and YFSETQ. V shed 0 bases and J 7 bases; nucleotides not matched to a gene: 4. The DNA of the CDR3 is TGCGCCAGCAGCTTGGCCGGGACAGGGGGCTTTGAAGCTTTCTTT. Translated: CASSLAGTGGFEAFF.

V and J are TRBV7-6 and TRBJ2-5; 7 bases match TRBD2. V shed 5 bases, J shed 3 bases, and the junction held 6 bases outside the gene matches. This CDR3 is 14 amino acids long. Germline V CDR1 and CDR2: SGHVS, FNYEAQ. CDR3 nucleotide sequence: TGTGCCAGCAGCCCCCCTGGGGGGGAAGAGACCCAGTACTTC. It yields the protein CASSPPGGEETQYF. The full variable domain, rest sourced from reference TRBV7-6 and TRBJ2-5, is GAGVSQSPRYKVTKRGQDVALRCDPISGHVSLYWYRQALGQGPEFLTYFNYEAQQDKSGLPNDRFSAERPEGSISTLTIQRTEQRDSAMYRCASSPPGGEETQYFGPGTRLLVL.

The J gene is TRBJ1-3, the V gene TRBV30; 8 bases match TRBD1. The CDR3 loop spans 14 amino acids. The trim removed 5 bases at V and 0 bases at J, leaving 3 bases unmatched. Germline lookup yields CDR1 GTSNPN and CDR2 SVGIG (reference sequence). The DNA for the CDR3 is TGTGCCTGGGGACAGGGCTTCTCTGGAAACACCATATATTTT. It codes for CAWGQGFSGNTIYF.

The V gene is TRBV6-6, the J gene TRBJ1-1; maybe TRBD1 (5 bases). This CDR3 has 11 amino acids. Trimming took off 11 bases at V and 1 base at J, with 8 bases between the two ends. Germline values: CDR1 MNHNY, CDR2 SVGAGI (reference sequence). The CDR3 is CAGGTNTEAFF. Here the CDR3 DNA reads TGTGCCGGCGGGACGAACACTGAAGCTTTCTTT.

The rearrangement joins TRBV18 to TRBJ2-6, with 10 bases matching TRBD1. V shed 1 base and J 1 base; nucleotides not matched to a gene: 4. From germline, CDR1 is KGHSH and CDR2 LQKENI. CDR3 length: 18 residues. The CDR3, as DNA: TGTGCCAGCTCACCACGGAGACAGGGGGCTTCTGGGGCCAACGTCCTGACTTTC. It specifies CASSPRRQGASGANVLTF.

This chain joins TRBV3-1 (or the pseudogene TRBV3-2) and TRBJ1-3; 8 bases line up with TRBD1. Germline V gene data show CDR1 as LGHDT and CDR2 as YNNKEL (reference sequence). The CDR3 contains 16 residues. V was pared by 4 bases and J by 0 bases, with 5 bases of the junction left unmatched. DNA of the CDR3: TGTGCCAGCAGCCTTGGACAGGGAAGCTCTGGAAACACCATATATTTT. Translated: CASSLGQGSSGNTIYF.

The CDR3 is CSASSRDNAYEQYF. Here the CDR3 DNA reads TGCAGTGCTAGTAGCCGGGACAATGCCTACGAGCAGTACTTC. The chain uses TRBV20-1 and TRBJ2-7; the D gene is possibly TRBD1 (6 bases). Trimming shortened V by 3 bases and J by 2 bases, and 14 bases separated the two germline ends. The CDR3 runs 14 residues. Germline CDR1 and CDR2: DFQATT and SNEGSKA (reference sequence).

The chain has TRBV25-1 and TRBJ1-2; TRBD1 matches 8 bases. CDR1 and CDR2 from the germline V gene are MGHDK and SYGVNS. V trimming: 2 bases; J trimming: 3 bases; junction bases outside the gene matches: 5. The CDR3 loop spans 15 amino acids. The CDR3 protein is CASSERTGSHYGYTF. CDR3 nucleotide sequence: TGTGCCAGCAGTGAACGGACAGGGTCCCACTATGGCTACACCTTC.

The chain recombines TRBV7-9 with TRBJ2-7, with 7 nucleotides matching TRBD2. Germline V lookup: CDR1 SEHNR, CDR2 FQNEAQ (reference sequence). With 3 bases clipped from V and 2 bases from J, the junction kept 4 bases outside the gene matches. This CDR3 comprises 14 residues. This CDR3 reads CASSFSTSTYEQYF. Here the CDR3 DNA reads TGTGCCAGCAGCTTTTCGACTAGCACCTACGAGCAGTACTTC.

The V gene is TRBV6-5, the J gene TRBJ2-7; 9 nucleotides line up with TRBD1. V lost 2 bases, J lost 5 bases, and 10 bases stayed unmatched. CDR1 and CDR2 from the germline V gene are MNHEY and SVGAGI. This CDR3 region has 16 residues. CDR3 loop: CASSYRSGTGLDEQYF. In DNA form, the CDR3 reads TGTGCCAGCAGTTACCGTTCCGGGACAGGGCTTGACGAGCAGTACTTC.

Here the CDR3 reads CASSLQGGDQPQHF. CDR3 in DNA: TGCGCCAGCAGCTTGCAAGGGGGCGATCAGCCCCAGCATTTT. The V and J genes are TRBV5-1 and TRBJ1-5, with 7 bases aligning to TRBD1. Germline lookup yields CDR1 SGHRS and CDR2 YFSETQ. CDR3 size: 14 residues. With 1 base clipped from V and 5 bases from J, the junction kept 3 bases outside the gene matches.

This chain connects TRBV5-8 to TRBJ1-5; D may be TRBD1 (5 bases). Trimming cost V 5 bases and J 2 bases, with 11 bases left between them. The CDR3 sequence is 14 residues long. Germline V gene lookup returns CDR1 SGHTS and CDR2 YDEGEE. The CDR3 DNA reads as TGTGCCAGCAGTACGGGACTGGGCAATCAGCCCCAGCATTTT. The encoded protein is CASSTGLGNQPQHF.

This chain links TRBV10-1 with TRBJ2-3; TRBD2 aligns across 7 bases. The CDR3 consists of 14 residues. The V gene end was trimmed by 3 bases and the J gene end by 4 bases; junction bases not matched to a gene: 4. Germline CDR1 and CDR2: WNHNN and SYGVQD (reference sequence). The chain's CDR3 is CASSEGGSADTQYF. The DNA for the CDR3 is TGCGCCAGCAGTGAAGGCGGGAGTGCAGATACGCAGTATTTT.

This sequence joins TRBV5-1 and TRBJ2-2, with a tentative D call TRBD2 (5 bases). The CDR3 is 15 residues long. Germline CDR1 SGHRS, CDR2 YFSETQ. Trimming stripped 3 bases from V and 5 bases from J, with 14 bases between. Written as DNA, the CDR3 is TGCGCCAGCAGCTCCTCTCCCGGGGAAACCGGGGAGCTGTTTTTT. Its protein is CASSSSPGETGELFF. Full variable domain (remainder filled in from reference TRBV5-1 and TRBJ2-2): KAGVTQTPRYLIKTRGQQVTLSCSPISGHRSVSWYQQTPGQGLQFLFEYFSETQRNKGNFPGRFSGRQFSNSRSEMNVSTLELGDSALYLCASSSSPGETGELFFGEGSRLTVL.

The chain combines TRBV9 with TRBJ2-3; 8 positions match TRBD1. The CDR3 is made up of 14 amino acids. Trimming at V came to 5 bases and at J to 5 bases, leaving 7 bases not matched to a gene. Germline V gene lookup returns CDR1 SGDLS and CDR2 YYNGEE. The CDR3 spells CASRGTGRQDTQYF. CDR3 sequence (DNA): TGTGCCAGCAGGGGGACAGGACGACAAGATACGCAGTATTTT. Looking up the rest from reference TRBV9 and TRBJ2-3 gives the full variable domain: DSGVTQTPKHLITATGQRVTLRCSPRSGDLSVYWYQQSLDQGLQFLIQYYNGEERAKGNILERFSAQQFPDLHSELNLSSLELGDSALYFCASRGTGRQDTQYFGPGTRLTVL.

This clone was recorded once. The chain couples TRBV6-6 to TRBJ1-5, with no clear D. In germline, CDR1 is MNHNY, CDR2 SVGAGI (reference sequence). The CDR3 sequence is 13 residues long. V was trimmed by 0 bases and J by 6 bases, leaving 6 bases between them. CDR3 protein: CASSYSESQPQHF. DNA for the CDR3: TGTGCCAGCAGTTACTCGGAGAGTCAGCCCCAGCATTTT.

In DNA form, the CDR3 reads TGTGCCTGGAGCGTCGAATCACAGGGGGCGTATGGCTACACCTTC. This translates into CAWSVESQGAYGYTF. The gene calls are TRBV30 and TRBJ1-2; TRBD1 matches 9 bases. The CDR3 is 15 residues long. Germline V lookup: CDR1 GTSNPN, CDR2 SVGIG (reference sequence). The ends lost 3 bases at V and 5 bases at J; junction bases unmatched: 10.

The chain recombines TRBV7-2 with TRBJ1-2, with a possible D match to TRBD1 (6 bases). Germline V gene lookup returns CDR1 SGHTA and CDR2 FQGNSA. Trimming pared 5 bases from V and 3 bases from J, leaving 13 bases between. The CDR3 consists of 14 residues. Here the CDR3 DNA reads TGTGCCAGCAGCATGAGACAGGACCACTATGGCTACACCTTC. This encodes CASSMRQDHYGYTF.